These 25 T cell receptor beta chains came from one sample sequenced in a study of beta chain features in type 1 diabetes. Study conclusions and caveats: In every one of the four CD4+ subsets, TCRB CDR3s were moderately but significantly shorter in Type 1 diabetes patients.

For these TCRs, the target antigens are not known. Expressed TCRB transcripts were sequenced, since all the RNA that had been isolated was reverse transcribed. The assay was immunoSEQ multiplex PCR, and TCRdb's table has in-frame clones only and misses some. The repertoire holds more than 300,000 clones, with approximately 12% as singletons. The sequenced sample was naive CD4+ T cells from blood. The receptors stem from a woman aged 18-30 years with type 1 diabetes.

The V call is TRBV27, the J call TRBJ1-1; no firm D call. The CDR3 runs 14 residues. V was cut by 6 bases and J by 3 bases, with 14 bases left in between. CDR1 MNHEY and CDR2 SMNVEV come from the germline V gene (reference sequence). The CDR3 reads CASRGPGRYTEAFF. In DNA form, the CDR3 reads TGTGCCAGCAGGGGTCCGGGAAGGTACACTGAAGCTTTCTTT.

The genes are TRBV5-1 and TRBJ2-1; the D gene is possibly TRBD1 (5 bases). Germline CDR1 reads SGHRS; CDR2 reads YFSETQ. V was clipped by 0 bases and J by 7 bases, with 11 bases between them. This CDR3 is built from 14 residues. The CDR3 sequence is CASSLEGQGNEQFF. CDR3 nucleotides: TGCGCCAGCAGCTTGGAAGGGCAGGGAAATGAGCAGTTCTTC.

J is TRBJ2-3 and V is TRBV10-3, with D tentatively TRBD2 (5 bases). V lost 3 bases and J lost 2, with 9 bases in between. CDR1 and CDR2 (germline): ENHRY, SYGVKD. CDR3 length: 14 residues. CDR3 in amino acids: CAISEGAVTDTQYF. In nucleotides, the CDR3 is TGTGCCATCAGTGAAGGAGCGGTCACAGATACGCAGTATTTT.

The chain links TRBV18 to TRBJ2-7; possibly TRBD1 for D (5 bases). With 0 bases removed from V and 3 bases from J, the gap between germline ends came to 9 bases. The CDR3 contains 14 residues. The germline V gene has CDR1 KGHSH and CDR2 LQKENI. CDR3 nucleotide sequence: TGTGCCAGCTCACCACCGGCGACAGTCTACGAGCAGTACTTC. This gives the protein CASSPPATVYEQYF.

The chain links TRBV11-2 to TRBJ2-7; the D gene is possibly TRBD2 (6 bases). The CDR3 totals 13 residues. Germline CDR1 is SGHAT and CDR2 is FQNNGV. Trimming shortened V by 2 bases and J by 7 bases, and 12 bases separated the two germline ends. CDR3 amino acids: CASSLQGLREQYF. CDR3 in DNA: TGTGCCAGCAGCTTACAGGGACTTAGAGAGCAGTACTTC.

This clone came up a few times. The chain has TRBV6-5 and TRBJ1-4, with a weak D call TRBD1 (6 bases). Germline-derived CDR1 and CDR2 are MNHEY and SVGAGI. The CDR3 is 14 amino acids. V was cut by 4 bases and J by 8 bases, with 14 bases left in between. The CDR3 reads CASSFGQMKEKLFF. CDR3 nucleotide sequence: TGTGCCAGCAGTTTCGGACAGATGAAAGAAAAACTGTTTTTT.

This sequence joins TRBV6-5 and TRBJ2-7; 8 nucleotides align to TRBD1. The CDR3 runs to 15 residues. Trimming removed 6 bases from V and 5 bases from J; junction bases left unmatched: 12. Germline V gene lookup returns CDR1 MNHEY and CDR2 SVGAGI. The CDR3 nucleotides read TGTGCCAGCAGGCAAGATCGGACAGGGAAGGACGAGCAGTACTTC. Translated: CASRQDRTGKDEQYF.

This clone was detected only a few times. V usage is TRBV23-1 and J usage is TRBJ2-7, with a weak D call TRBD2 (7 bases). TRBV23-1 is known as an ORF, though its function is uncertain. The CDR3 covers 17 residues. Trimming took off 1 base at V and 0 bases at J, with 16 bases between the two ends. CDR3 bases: TGCGCCAGCAGTCAATTTCGGGGGGCGGCTTCCTCCTACGAGCAGTACTTC. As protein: CASSQFRGAASSYEQYF.

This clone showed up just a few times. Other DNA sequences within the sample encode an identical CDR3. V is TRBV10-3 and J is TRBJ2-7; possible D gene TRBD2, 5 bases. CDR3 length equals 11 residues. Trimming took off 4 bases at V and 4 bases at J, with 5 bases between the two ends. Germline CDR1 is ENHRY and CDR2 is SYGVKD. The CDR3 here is CAISAGYEQYF. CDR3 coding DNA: TGTGCCATCAGTGCGGGATACGAGCAGTACTTC.

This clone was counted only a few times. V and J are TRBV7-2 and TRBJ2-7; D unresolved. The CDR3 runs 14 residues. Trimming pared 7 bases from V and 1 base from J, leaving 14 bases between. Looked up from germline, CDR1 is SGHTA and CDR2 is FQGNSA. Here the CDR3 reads CASNHDKSSYEQYF. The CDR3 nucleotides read TGTGCCAGCAACCACGACAAATCTTCCTACGAGCAGTACTTC.

The CDR3 DNA reads as TGTGCCAGCAGCCCAACAGAGCCCAAAAACATTCAGTACTTC. Its protein is CASSPTEPKNIQYF. The chain carries TRBV5-6 and TRBJ2-4; D is unresolved. V was trimmed by 4 bases and J by 2 bases, leaving 10 bases between them. This CDR3 region has 14 residues. CDR1 is SGHDT and CDR2 is YYEEEE in the germline V gene.

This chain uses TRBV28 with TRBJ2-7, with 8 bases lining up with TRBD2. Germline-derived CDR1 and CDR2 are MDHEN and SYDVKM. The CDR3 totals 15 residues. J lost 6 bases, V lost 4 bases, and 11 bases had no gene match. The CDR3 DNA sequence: TGTGCCAGCAGTTCTTTAAGCGGGAGCTCGCCCGAGCAGTACTTC. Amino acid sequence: CASSSLSGSSPEQYF. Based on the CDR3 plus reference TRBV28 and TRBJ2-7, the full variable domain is DVKVTQSSRYLVKRTGEKVFLECVQDMDHENMFWYRQDPGLGLRLIYFSYDVKMKEKGDIPEGYSVSREKKERFSLILESASTNQTSMYLCASSSLSGSSPEQYFGPGTRLTVT.

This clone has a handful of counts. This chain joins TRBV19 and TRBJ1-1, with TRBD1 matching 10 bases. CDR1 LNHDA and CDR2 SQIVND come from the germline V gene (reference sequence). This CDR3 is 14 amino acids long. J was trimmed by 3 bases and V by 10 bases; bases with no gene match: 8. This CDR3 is CATKGQGSHTEAFF. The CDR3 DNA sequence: TGTGCCACTAAGGGACAGGGGTCTCACACTGAAGCTTTCTTT.

The CDR3 DNA is TGTGCCAGCAGTTTCAGATCCTACGAGCAGTACTTC. Residues: CASSFRSYEQYF. The chain uses TRBV6-6 and TRBJ2-7; D unclear. The germline CDR1 and CDR2 sequences are MNHNY and SVGAGI (reference sequence). The V gene lost 4 bases and the J gene lost 1 base, with 5 bases spanning the gap. The length of the CDR3 is 12 residues.

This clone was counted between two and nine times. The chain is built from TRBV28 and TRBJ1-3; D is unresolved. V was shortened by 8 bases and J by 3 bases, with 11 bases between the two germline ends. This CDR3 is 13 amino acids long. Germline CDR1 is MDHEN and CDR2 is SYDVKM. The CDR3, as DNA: TGTGCCAGCGGACTTTACCTTGGAAACACCATATATTTT. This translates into CASGLYLGNTIYF.

This CDR3 reads CASNNLEDSYEQYF. In nucleotides, the CDR3 is TGTGCCAGCAACAATTTAGAGGACTCCTACGAGCAGTACTTC. The rearrangement joins TRBV7-2 to TRBJ2-7; D remains unclear. The CDR3 is made up of 14 amino acids. CDR1 is SGHTA and CDR2 is FQGNSA in the germline V gene. V was trimmed by 7 bases and J by 0 bases, leaving 13 bases between them.

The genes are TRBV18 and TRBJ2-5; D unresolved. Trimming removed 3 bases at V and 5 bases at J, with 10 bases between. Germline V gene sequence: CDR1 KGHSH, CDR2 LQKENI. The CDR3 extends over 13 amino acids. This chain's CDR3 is CASSPDTVETQYF. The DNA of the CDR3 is TGTGCCAGCTCACCTGATACAGTCGAGACCCAGTACTTC.

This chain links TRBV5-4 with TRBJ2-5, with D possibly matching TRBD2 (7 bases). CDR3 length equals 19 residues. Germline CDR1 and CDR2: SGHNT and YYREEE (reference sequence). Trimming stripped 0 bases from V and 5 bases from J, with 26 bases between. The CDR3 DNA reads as TGTGCCAGCAGCTTGGATAAATCGAACCGGGAGGTGGGGGCCGAGACCCAGTACTTC. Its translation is CASSLDKSNREVGAETQYF.

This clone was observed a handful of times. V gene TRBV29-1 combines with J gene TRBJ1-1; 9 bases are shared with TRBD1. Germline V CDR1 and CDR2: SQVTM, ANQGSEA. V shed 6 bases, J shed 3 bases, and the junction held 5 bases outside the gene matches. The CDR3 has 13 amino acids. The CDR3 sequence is CSVAGQGYTEAFF. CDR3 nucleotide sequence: TGCAGCGTCGCTGGACAGGGGTACACTGAAGCTTTCTTT.

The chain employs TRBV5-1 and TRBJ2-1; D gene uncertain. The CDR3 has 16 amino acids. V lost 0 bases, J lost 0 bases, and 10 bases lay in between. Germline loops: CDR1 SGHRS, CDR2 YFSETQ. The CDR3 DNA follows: TGCGCCAGCAGCTTGGGGAGCGCATTCTCCTACAATGAGCAGTTCTTC. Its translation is CASSLGSAFSYNEQFF.

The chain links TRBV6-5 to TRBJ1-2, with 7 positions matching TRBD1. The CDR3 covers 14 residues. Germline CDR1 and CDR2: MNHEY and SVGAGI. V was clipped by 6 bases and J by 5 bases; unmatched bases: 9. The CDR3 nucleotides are TGTGCCAGCAGCGACAGGGCCTCCCAATATGGCTACACCTTC. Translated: CASSDRASQYGYTF.

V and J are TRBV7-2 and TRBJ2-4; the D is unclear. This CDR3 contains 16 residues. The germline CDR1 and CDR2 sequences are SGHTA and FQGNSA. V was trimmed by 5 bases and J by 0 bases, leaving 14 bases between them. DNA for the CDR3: TGTGCCAGCAGCCCCTCCTCTAGGAAAGCCAAAAACATTCAGTACTTC. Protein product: CASSPSSRKAKNIQYF.

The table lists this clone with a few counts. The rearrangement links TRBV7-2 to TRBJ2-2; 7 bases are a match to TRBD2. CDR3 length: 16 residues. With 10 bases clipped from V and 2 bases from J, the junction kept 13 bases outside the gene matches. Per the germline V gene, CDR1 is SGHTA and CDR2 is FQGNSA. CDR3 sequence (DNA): TGTGCCACACCAGCAGGGCTAGCGGAAAACACCGGGGAGCTGTTTTTT. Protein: CATPAGLAENTGELFF. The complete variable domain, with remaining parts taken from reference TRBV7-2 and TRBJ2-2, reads GAGVSQSPSNKVTEKGKDVELRCDPISGHTALYWYRQSLGQGLEFLIYFQGNSAPDKSGLPSDRFSAERTGGSVSTLTIQRTQQEDSAVYLCATPAGLAENTGELFFGEGSRLTVL.

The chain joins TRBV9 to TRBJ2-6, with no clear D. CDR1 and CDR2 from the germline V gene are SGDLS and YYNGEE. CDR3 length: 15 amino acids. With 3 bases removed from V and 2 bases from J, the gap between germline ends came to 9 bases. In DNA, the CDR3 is TGTGCCAGCAGCGGGCTGGTGGCTGGGGCCAACGTCCTGACTTTC. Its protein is CASSGLVAGANVLTF.

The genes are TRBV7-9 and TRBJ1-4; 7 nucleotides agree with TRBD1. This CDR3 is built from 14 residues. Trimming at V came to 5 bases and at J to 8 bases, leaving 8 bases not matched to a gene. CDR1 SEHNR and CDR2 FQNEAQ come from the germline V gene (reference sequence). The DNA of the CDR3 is TGTGCCAGCAGCCGACAGGGTCGGGGCGAAAAACTGTTTTTT. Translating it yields CASSRQGRGEKLFF.